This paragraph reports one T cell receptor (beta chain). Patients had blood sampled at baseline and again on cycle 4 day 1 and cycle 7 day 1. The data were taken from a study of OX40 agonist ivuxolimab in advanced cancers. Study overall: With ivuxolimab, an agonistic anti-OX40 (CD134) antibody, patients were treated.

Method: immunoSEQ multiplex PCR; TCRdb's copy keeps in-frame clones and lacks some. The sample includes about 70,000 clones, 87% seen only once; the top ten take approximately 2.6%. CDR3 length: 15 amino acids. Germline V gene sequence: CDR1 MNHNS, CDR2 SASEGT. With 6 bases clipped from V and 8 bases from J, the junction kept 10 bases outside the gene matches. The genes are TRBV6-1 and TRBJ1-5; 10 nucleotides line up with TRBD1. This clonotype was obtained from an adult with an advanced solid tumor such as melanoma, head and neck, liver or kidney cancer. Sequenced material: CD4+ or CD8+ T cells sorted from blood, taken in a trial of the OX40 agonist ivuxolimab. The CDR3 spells CASREDRGYGEPQHF. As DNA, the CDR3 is TGTGCCAGCAGGGAGGACAGGGGGTACGGTGAGCCCCAGCATTTT.